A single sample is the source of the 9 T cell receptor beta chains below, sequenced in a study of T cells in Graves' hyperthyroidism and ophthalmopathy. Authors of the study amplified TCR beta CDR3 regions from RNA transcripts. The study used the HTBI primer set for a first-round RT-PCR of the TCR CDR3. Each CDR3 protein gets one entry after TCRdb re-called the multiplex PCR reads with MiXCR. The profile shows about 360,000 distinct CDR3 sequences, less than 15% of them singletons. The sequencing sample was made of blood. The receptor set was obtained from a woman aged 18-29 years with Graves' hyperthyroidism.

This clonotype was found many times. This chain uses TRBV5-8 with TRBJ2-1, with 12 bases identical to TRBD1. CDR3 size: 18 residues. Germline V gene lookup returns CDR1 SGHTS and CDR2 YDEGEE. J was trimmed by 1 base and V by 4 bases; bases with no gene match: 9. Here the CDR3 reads CASSPGTGGVPSYNEQFF. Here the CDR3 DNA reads TGTGCCAGCAGCCCAGGGACAGGGGGCGTCCCTTCCTACAATGAGCAGTTCTTC. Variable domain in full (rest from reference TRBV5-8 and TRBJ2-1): EAGVTQSPTHLIKTRGQQATLRCSPISGHTSVYWYQQALGLGLQFLLWYDEGEERNRGNFPPRFSGRQFPNYSSELNVNALELEDSALYLCASSPGTGGVPSYNEQFFGPGTRLTVL.

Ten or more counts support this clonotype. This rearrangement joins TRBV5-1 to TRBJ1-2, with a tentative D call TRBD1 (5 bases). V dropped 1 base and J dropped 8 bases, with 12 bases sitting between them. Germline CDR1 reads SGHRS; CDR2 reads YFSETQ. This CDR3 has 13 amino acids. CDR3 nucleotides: TGCGCCAGCAGCTTGTTTTCGGGGGAAGGCTACACCTTC. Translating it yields CASSLFSGEGYTF.

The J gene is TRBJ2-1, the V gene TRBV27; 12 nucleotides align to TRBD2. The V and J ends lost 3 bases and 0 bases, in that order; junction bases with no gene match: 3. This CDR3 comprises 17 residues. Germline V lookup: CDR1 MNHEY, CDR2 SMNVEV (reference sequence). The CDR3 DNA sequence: TGTGCCAGCAGTTTCCTAGCGGGAGGGAGCTCCTACAATGAGCAGTTCTTC. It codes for CASSFLAGGSSYNEQFF.

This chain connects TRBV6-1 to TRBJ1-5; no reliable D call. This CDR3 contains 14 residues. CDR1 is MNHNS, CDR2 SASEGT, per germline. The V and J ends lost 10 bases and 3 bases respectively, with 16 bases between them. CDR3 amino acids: CATSTAAANQPQHF. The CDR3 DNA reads TGTGCCACCTCAACAGCCGCCGCCAATCAGCCCCAGCATTTT.

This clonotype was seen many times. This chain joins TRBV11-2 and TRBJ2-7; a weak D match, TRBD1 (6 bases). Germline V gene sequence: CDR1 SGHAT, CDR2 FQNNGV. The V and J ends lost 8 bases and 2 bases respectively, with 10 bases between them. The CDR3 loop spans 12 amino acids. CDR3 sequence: CASGQGPYEQYF. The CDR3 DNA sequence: TGTGCCAGCGGTCAGGGGCCCTACGAGCAGTACTTC.

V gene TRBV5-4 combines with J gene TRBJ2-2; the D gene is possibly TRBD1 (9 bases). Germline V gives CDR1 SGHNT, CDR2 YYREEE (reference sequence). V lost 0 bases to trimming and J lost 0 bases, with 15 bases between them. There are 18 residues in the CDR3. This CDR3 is CASSLGGQGLANTGELFF. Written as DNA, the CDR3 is TGTGCCAGCAGCTTGGGGGGACAGGGACTAGCGAACACCGGGGAGCTGTTTTTT.

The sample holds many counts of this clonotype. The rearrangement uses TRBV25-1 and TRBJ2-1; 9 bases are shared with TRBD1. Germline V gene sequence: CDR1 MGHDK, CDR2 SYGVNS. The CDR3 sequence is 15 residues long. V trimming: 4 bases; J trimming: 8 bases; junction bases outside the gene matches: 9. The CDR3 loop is CASSGSGQGRDEQFF. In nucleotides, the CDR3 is TGTGCCAGCAGTGGGTCGGGACAGGGTCGCGATGAGCAGTTCTTC.

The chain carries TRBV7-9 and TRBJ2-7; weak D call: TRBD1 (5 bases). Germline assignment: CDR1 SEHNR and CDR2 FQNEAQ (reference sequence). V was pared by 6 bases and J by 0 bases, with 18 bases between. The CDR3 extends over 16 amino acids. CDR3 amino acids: CASRPHRLTNSYEQYF. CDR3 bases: TGTGCCAGCAGGCCCCACAGGTTAACGAACTCCTACGAGCAGTACTTC.

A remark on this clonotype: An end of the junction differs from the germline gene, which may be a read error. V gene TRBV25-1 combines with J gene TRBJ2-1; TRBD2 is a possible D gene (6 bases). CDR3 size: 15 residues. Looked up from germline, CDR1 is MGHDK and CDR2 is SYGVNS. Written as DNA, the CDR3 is TGTGCCAGCAGTGTCATAGCGGAATCCTACAATGAGCAGTCCTTC. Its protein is CASSVIAESYNEQSF.